Listed below are T cell receptor beta chains from one sample, sequenced in a study of cytomegalovirus exposure and HLA in healthy donors. Measured with immunoSEQ multiplex PCR; TCRdb has only the in-frame clones, and not every one. This sample's table has 100,000 to 150,000 clones. The material sequenced was PBMCs. These receptors came from a man aged 18 to 30 in good health and CMV-seronegative. Both conserved end residues are part of each CDR3. A D gene is named only where the DNA matches it firmly.

cdr3_nt	cdr3_aa	v_call	j_call	d_call
TGTGCCAGCAGCCGGTCGGGAGGGTGGACTGAAGCTTTCTTT	CASSRSGGWTEAFF	TRBV9	TRBJ1-1	NA
TGTGCCAGCACCCGCGCCTACGAGCAGTACTTC	CASTRAYEQYF	TRBV25-1	TRBJ2-7	NA
TGTGCCAGCAGTAAGACAGGGGGTGGAGAGACCCAGTACTTC	CASSKTGGGETQYF	TRBV7-2	TRBJ2-5	TRBD1
TGTGCCAGCAGGCGACAGTACCAAGAGACCCAGTACTTC	CASRRQYQETQYF	TRBV6-5	TRBJ2-5	NA
TGTGCCAGCAGTGAGCCAGCGGGAGTTGCAGATACGCAGTATTTT	CASSEPAGVADTQYF	TRBV27	TRBJ2-3	TRBD2
TGTGCCAGCAGCCGAGCGGGAGCCTTAGGCGGGGAGCTGTTTTTT	CASSRAGALGGELFF	TRBV14	TRBJ2-2	TRBD2
TGTGCCAGCAGCCCGGACAGATACACTGAAGCTTTCTTT	CASSPDRYTEAFF	TRBV7-2	TRBJ1-1	NA
TGTGCCAGCAGTGAGAGGACAGGGTATAATTCACCCCTCCACTTT	CASSERTGYNSPLHF	TRBV6-4	TRBJ1-6	TRBD1
TGTGCCACCTCCCCTGGACAGAACAATCAGCCCCAGCATTTT	CATSPGQNNQPQHF	TRBV19	TRBJ1-5	NA
TGTGCCAGTAGTATAGCGATCAGCTCCTACGAGCAGTACTTC	CASSIAISSYEQYF	TRBV19	TRBJ2-7	NA
TGTGCCAGCAGCGTAGACAGGGCGGATGACAAAAACATTCAGTACTTC	CASSVDRADDKNIQYF	TRBV9	TRBJ2-4	NA
TGTGCCAGCAGCCAGCGGATTGACTACGAGCAGTACTTC	CASSQRIDYEQYF	TRBV7-2	TRBJ2-7	NA
TGTGCCAGCAGCTTAGGTACTACCGGAGGGGACGAGCAGTACTTC	CASSLGTTGGDEQYF	TRBV7-3	TRBJ2-7	NA
TGTGCCAGCTCACCAGTCAGACAGGTCAGCCAAGAGACCCAGTACTTC	CASSPVRQVSQETQYF	TRBV18	TRBJ2-5	NA
TGTGCCAGCAGTGAATATAATAGGGTGAGGGTACCCTCCTATGGCTACACCTTC	CASSEYNRVRVPSYGYTF	TRBV25-1	TRBJ1-2	NA
TGTGCCAGCAGTTTAAATCGAGCCCCGAGGGACTACGAGCAGTACTTC	CASSLNRAPRDYEQYF	TRBV28	TRBJ2-7	NA